This TCR beta chain was identified in a study of vaccination and CD4 T cells after COVID-19. Across the study: Of the convalescent patients, who were SARS-CoV-2 positive by nasal swab PCR, several had mild and one severe disease. Sampling after COVID took place at a median of about 98 days (range 35 to 161) following diagnosis.

With regard to this clonotype: The antigen remains unidentified.

The treatment here: approximately nine-day PBMC culture with coronavirus spike peptide pools or control peptides (ViraFEST assay). Antigen-specific T cell expansion with peptide pools preceded TCR sequencing in the ViraFEST approach. Wells contained two million PBMCs each, and these were cultured with around 10 IU/ml IL-2 and approximately 10 ug/ml peptide pools. The germline V gene has CDR1 MNHEY and CDR2 SMNVEV (reference sequence). The CDR3 is 14 amino acids. Trimming stripped 5 bases from V and 6 bases from J, with 16 bases between. The Oncomine TCR Beta short-read assay generated sequence data from the DNA of cultured CD4+ T cells. MiXCR, applied by TCRdb to the PCR reads, yields one record per CDR3 protein. The sample records roughly 16,000 distinct CDR3 sequences, about 80% being singletons.

Sequencing was carried out using CD4+ T cells from blood, cultured in vitro. The V gene is TRBV27, the J gene TRBJ1-2; D gene uncertain. This TCR came from a human donor who had recovered from COVID-19. In DNA, the CDR3 is TGTGCCAGCAGTCCGGCGGGGATCTCCCATGGCTACACCTTC. It specifies CASSPAGISHGYTF.